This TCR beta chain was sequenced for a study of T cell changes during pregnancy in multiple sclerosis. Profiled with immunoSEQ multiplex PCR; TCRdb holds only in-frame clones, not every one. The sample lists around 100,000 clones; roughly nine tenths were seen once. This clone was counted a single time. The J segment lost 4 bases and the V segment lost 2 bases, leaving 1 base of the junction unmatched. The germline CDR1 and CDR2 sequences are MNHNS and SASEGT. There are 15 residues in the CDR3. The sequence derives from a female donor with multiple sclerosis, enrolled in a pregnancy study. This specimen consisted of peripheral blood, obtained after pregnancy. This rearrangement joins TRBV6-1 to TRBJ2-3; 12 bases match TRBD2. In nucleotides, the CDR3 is TGTGCCAGCAGTGAACTAGCGGGAGGGCCAGATACGCAGTATTTT. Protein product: CASSELAGGPDTQYF.